This is a list of T cell receptor beta chains from one sample in a study of cytomegalovirus exposure and HLA in healthy donors. TCRdb keeps only in-frame clones here, not all; method: immunoSEQ multiplex PCR. Here the sample spans around 53,000 clones, 70% to 85% being singletons. The sample comprised PBMCs. The receptors stem from a man between 50 and 59 years old in good health and CMV-seronegative. Each CDR3 is given with its conserved first and last residue.

V gene: TRBV10-2; CDR3 length: 13; J gene: TRBJ1-1; CDR3 protein: CASLPRRGTEAFF
V gene: TRBV27; CDR3 length: 13; J gene: TRBJ2-5; CDR3 protein: CASRKQGPGTQYF
V gene: TRBV4-3; CDR3 length: 16; J gene: TRBJ1-1; CDR3 protein: CASSQDDRGVNTEAFF
V gene: TRBV28; CDR3 length: 13; J gene: TRBJ2-1; CDR3 protein: CANRGQGRNEQFF
V gene: TRBV5-5; CDR3 length: 18; J gene: TRBJ2-2; CDR3 protein: CASSVMASGGARGGELFF
V gene: TRBV11-2; CDR3 length: 16; J gene: TRBJ2-7; CDR3 protein: CASSPLAAGMHYEQYF
V gene: TRBV19; CDR3 length: 13; J gene: TRBJ2-7; CDR3 protein: CATSRTESYEQYF
V gene: TRBV4-3; CDR3 length: 14; J gene: TRBJ2-7; CDR3 protein: CASSQSRGGWEQYF
V gene: TRBV11-3; CDR3 length: 15; J gene: TRBJ2-1; CDR3 protein: CASSKLAGGLYEQFF
V gene: TRBV19; CDR3 length: 14; J gene: TRBJ2-7; CDR3 protein: CASTDRAPNYEQYF
V gene: TRBV28; CDR3 length: 14; J gene: TRBJ1-1; CDR3 protein: CASTLDGGTLEAFF
V gene: TRBV5-1; CDR3 length: 14; J gene: TRBJ1-2; CDR3 protein: CASSLAARGGGYTF
V gene: TRBV2; CDR3 length: 14; J gene: TRBJ2-7; CDR3 protein: CASSAGQISYEQYF
V gene: TRBV18; CDR3 length: 15; J gene: TRBJ2-3; CDR3 protein: CASSPLAGDTDTQYF
V gene: TRBV7-9; CDR3 length: 12; J gene: TRBJ1-1; CDR3 protein: CASSQGQGKAFF
V gene: TRBV6-6; CDR3 length: 16; J gene: TRBJ1-4; CDR3 protein: CASSRPPGATNEKLFF
V gene: TRBV2; CDR3 length: 14; J gene: TRBJ2-3; CDR3 protein: CASSLTGGTDTQYF
V gene: TRBV5-1; CDR3 length: 13; J gene: TRBJ1-2; CDR3 protein: CASSNTGDPGYTF
V gene: TRBV5-6; CDR3 length: 14; J gene: TRBJ2-7; CDR3 protein: CASSFSPLSYEQYF
V gene: TRBV7-9; CDR3 length: 17; J gene: TRBJ1-5; CDR3 protein: CASSLQGTGGGNQPQHF
V gene: TRBV5-1; CDR3 length: 14; J gene: TRBJ1-4; CDR3 protein: CASSFDRGDEKLFF
V gene: TRBV9; CDR3 length: 17; J gene: TRBJ2-7; CDR3 protein: CASSVEAAGDYTYEQYF
V gene: TRBV19; CDR3 length: 15; J gene: TRBJ1-2; CDR3 protein: CASNWDRDGSFGYTF
V gene: TRBV6-5; CDR3 length: 15; J gene: TRBJ2-7; CDR3 protein: CASRSGTGGAYEQYF
V gene: TRBV6-1; CDR3 length: 15; J gene: TRBJ2-7; CDR3 protein: CASSEVSRGNYEQYF
V gene: TRBV19; CDR3 length: 13; J gene: TRBJ2-5; CDR3 protein: CASSSAGGETQYF
V gene: TRBV6-6; CDR3 length: 16; J gene: TRBJ2-5; CDR3 protein: CASSLNVLGQQETQYF
V gene: TRBV19; CDR3 length: 13; J gene: TRBJ2-7; CDR3 protein: CASSRQASYEQYF
V gene: TRBV4-1; CDR3 length: 14; J gene: TRBJ1-6; CDR3 protein: CASSQGDSPSPLHF
V gene: TRBV9; CDR3 length: 13; J gene: TRBJ2-1; CDR3 protein: CASGEGDYNEQFF
V gene: TRBV18; CDR3 length: 16; J gene: TRBJ1-2; CDR3 protein: CASSLKEGSSNYGYTF
V gene: TRBV4-1; CDR3 length: 16; J gene: TRBJ2-1; CDR3 protein: CASSQESVPTVNEQFF
V gene: TRBV11-2; CDR3 length: 12; J gene: TRBJ2-7; CDR3 protein: CASSLGPDEQYF
V gene: TRBV2; CDR3 length: 12; J gene: TRBJ1-1; CDR3 protein: CASSDGGLGAFF
V gene: TRBV9; CDR3 length: 13; J gene: TRBJ2-5; CDR3 protein: CASSVAGEETQYF
V gene: TRBV11-2; CDR3 length: 13; J gene: TRBJ2-1; CDR3 protein: CASRSDRGYEQFF
V gene: TRBV2; CDR3 length: 14; J gene: TRBJ2-1; CDR3 protein: CASRGSSGGNEQFF
V gene: TRBV9; CDR3 length: 16; J gene: TRBJ2-1; CDR3 protein: CASSVAGLSSYNEQFF
V gene: TRBV7-2; CDR3 length: 14; J gene: TRBJ1-2; CDR3 protein: CASSVSGFVDGYTF
V gene: TRBV7-2; CDR3 length: 15; J gene: TRBJ1-1; CDR3 protein: CASSHPNLHRGEAFF
V gene: TRBV7-9; CDR3 length: 13; J gene: TRBJ1-1; CDR3 protein: CASSSNRVTEAFF
V gene: TRBV5-1; CDR3 length: 12; J gene: TRBJ2-1; CDR3 protein: CASSLGRNEQFF
V gene: TRBV6-5; CDR3 length: 14; J gene: TRBJ2-7; CDR3 protein: CASSYETGAYEQYF
V gene: TRBV9; CDR3 length: 14; J gene: TRBJ2-2; CDR3 protein: CASRQGQNTGELFF
V gene: TRBV6-1; CDR3 length: 13; J gene: TRBJ2-4; CDR3 protein: CASSDRAKNIQYF
V gene: TRBV5-6; CDR3 length: 11; J gene: TRBJ1-4; CDR3 protein: CASSRGEVLFF
V gene: TRBV6-1; CDR3 length: 16; J gene: TRBJ1-2; CDR3 protein: CASSDLDKRANYGYTF
V gene: TRBV7-9; CDR3 length: 15; J gene: TRBJ1-4; CDR3 protein: CASSLLTGTNEKLFF
V gene: TRBV5-1; CDR3 length: 14; J gene: TRBJ2-7; CDR3 protein: CASSEKGQSYEQYF
V gene: TRBV6-1; CDR3 length: 12; J gene: TRBJ2-3; CDR3 protein: CATTVGPDTQYF
V gene: TRBV14; CDR3 length: 14; J gene: TRBJ1-3; CDR3 protein: CASSQSVSGNTIYF
V gene: TRBV7-9; CDR3 length: 16; J gene: TRBJ2-3; CDR3 protein: CASSLRVPLATDTQYF
V gene: TRBV4-3; CDR3 length: 16; J gene: TRBJ1-2; CDR3 protein: CASSLDRASANYGYTF